A single sample gave rise to the 14 T cell receptor beta chains below, sequenced in a study of CD8 T cells in ankylosing spondylitis. Overall study results and limits: Apparently characteristic of ankylosing spondylitis blood was a TCR beta motif (roughly 8 highly homologous variants).

These TCRs' antigens remain unknown. TCRdb analysed the 5' RACE reads with MiXCR anew, one entry per CDR3 protein. Here the sample spans 400,000 or so distinct CDR3 sequences, roughly 25% being singletons. Material for sequencing was blood, either unsorted or a sorted T cell fraction (not recorded which). The receptors were gathered from a male donor with ankylosing spondylitis.

V usage is TRBV20-1 and J usage is TRBJ2-3; 11 positions match TRBD2. J gave up 4 bases and V 6 bases, and 9 bases lay outside the gene matches. CDR1 and CDR2 (germline): DFQATT, SNEGSKA (reference sequence). CDR3 length: 15 amino acids. CDR3 nucleotide sequence: TGCAGTGCGGTGGGTAGCGGGAGGGCACCAGATACGCAGTATTTT. Protein: CSAVGSGRAPDTQYF.

The V call is TRBV10-3, the J call TRBJ1-2; 8 bases agree with TRBD1. The CDR3 runs to 16 residues. Germline CDR1 and CDR2: ENHRY and SYGVKD. Germline trimming cut 0 bases from V and 4 bases from J; bases unmatched to any gene: 7. Written as DNA, the CDR3 is TGTGCCATCAGTGAGTCTAACAGGGGGACCCTCTATGGCTACACCTTC. Protein sequence: CAISESNRGTLYGYTF.

This clonotype was observed a handful of times. The genes are TRBV7-9 and TRBJ2-1, with 9 nucleotides matching TRBD2. This CDR3 has 16 residues. Looked up from germline, CDR1 is SEHNR and CDR2 is FQNEAQ (reference sequence). Losses at the gene ends were 1 base for V and 7 bases for J; bases not matched to a gene: 8. This CDR3 is CASSLGLAGLGNEQFF. CDR3 in DNA: TGTGCCAGCAGCTTAGGCCTAGCGGGACTAGGTAATGAGCAGTTCTTC.

This clonotype was seen more than once but under ten times. The rearrangement uses TRBV7-9 and TRBJ1-4, with a weak D call TRBD1 (5 bases). CDR3 size: 14 residues. Deletions cut 3 bases from V and 8 bases from J, with 13 bases between. Germline V gene data show CDR1 as SEHNR and CDR2 as FQNEAQ (reference sequence). DNA of the CDR3: TGTGCCAGCAGCTTGGCGCAGGGAGGGGAAAAACTGTTTTTT. It yields the protein CASSLAQGGEKLFF.

This clonotype has only a few counts. V usage is TRBV7-2 and J usage is TRBJ2-5; D uncertain. V lost 2 bases, J lost 3 bases, and 16 bases lay in between. This CDR3 is built from 16 residues. CDR1 is SGHTA, CDR2 FQGNSA, per germline. The CDR3 loop reads CASSLFLRSAKETQYF. The CDR3 bases are TGTGCCAGCAGCTTATTCCTAAGAAGCGCGAAAGAGACCCAGTACTTC.

This clonotype was picked up a small number of times. This chain connects TRBV12-3 or TRBV12-4 to TRBJ1-2; D ambiguous. The CDR3 totals 11 residues. Trimming shortened V by 4 bases and J by 5 bases, and 5 bases separated the two germline ends. CDR3 bases: TGTGCCAGCAGTTCCGCATATGGCTACACCTTC. Protein product: CASSSAYGYTF.

The chain couples TRBV20-1 to TRBJ2-1; D is uncertain. Between the trimmed V and J ends, which lost 1 base and 0 bases, there was a span of 10 bases. CDR1 and CDR2 (germline): DFQATT, SNEGSKA (reference sequence). The CDR3 sequence is 15 residues long. CDR3 residues: CSARVPASSYNEQFF. The CDR3 DNA sequence: TGCAGTGCTAGAGTTCCGGCTAGCTCCTACAATGAGCAGTTCTTC.

This sequence joins TRBV7-9 and TRBJ1-5; 8 nucleotides agree with TRBD1. V lost 5 bases, J lost 5 bases, and 11 bases stayed unmatched. The CDR3 spans 16 residues. Germline V gene data show CDR1 as SEHNR and CDR2 as FQNEAQ (reference sequence). In nucleotides, the CDR3 is TGTGCCAGCAGCGACTCTGGTACAGGGGGACATCAGCCCCAGCATTTT. Residues: CASSDSGTGGHQPQHF.

This chain connects TRBV7-9 to TRBJ1-1; D call uncertain. The germline V and J ends were trimmed by 2 bases and 7 bases, with 5 bases remaining between them. The CDR3 has 11 amino acids. Germline V gene lookup returns CDR1 SEHNR and CDR2 FQNEAQ (reference sequence). The CDR3 reads CASSLWDEAFF. The CDR3 nucleotides read TGTGCCAGCAGCTTATGGGATGAAGCTTTCTTT.

This clonotype showed up just a few times. The chain recombines TRBV6-2 or TRBV6-3 with TRBJ2-7; a weak D match, TRBD1 (6 bases). Germline V gene sequence: CDR1 MNHEY, CDR2 SVGEGT. V was pared by 2 bases and J by 0 bases, with 26 bases between. This CDR3 is 20 amino acids long. The CDR3 region is CASSYKTRWTDELSSYEQYF. CDR3 DNA sequence: TGTGCCAGCAGTTACAAGACCCGGTGGACAGATGAACTAAGCTCCTACGAGCAGTACTTC.

V is TRBV5-1 and J is TRBJ1-4; TRBD1 is a possible D gene (5 bases). V dropped 4 bases and J dropped 8 bases, with 12 bases sitting between them. The V gene's germline CDR1 is SGHRS and CDR2 YFSETQ. This CDR3 contains 13 residues. The DNA of the CDR3 is TGCGCCAGCAGCGACAGCCTTTCGGAAAAACTGTTTTTT. Its protein is CASSDSLSEKLFF.

The rearrangement uses TRBV5-1 and TRBJ1-2; a weak D match, TRBD1 (5 bases). The CDR3 runs 16 residues. Per germline, CDR1 SGHRS and CDR2 YFSETQ. Between the trimmed V and J ends, which lost 1 base and 5 bases, there was a span of 18 bases. For the CDR3, the DNA is TGCGCCAGCAGCTTGATGCCCAGGGCGGTTGAGTATGGCTACACCTTC. This sequence encodes CASSLMPRAVEYGYTF.

The V and J genes are TRBV4-1 and TRBJ2-5; D perhaps matches TRBD1 (6 bases). V lost 4 bases to trimming and J lost 5 bases, with 17 bases between them. There are 15 residues in the CDR3. CDR1 and CDR2 from the germline V gene are MGHRA and YSYEKL. In nucleotides, the CDR3 is TGCGCCAGCAGCCCCGCACAGGGAAGCTGGGAGACCCAGTACTTC. Translating it yields CASSPAQGSWETQYF.

This clonotype was found many times. The genes are TRBV4-2 and TRBJ1-1, with TRBD1 matching 7 bases. The CDR3 contains 15 residues. Germline assignment: CDR1 LGHNA and CDR2 YNFKEQ. V shed 3 bases, J shed 10 bases, and the junction held 14 bases outside the gene matches. CDR3 amino acids: CASSQDGQASNVAFF. The CDR3 nucleotides read TGTGCCAGCAGCCAGGACGGACAGGCCAGTAACGTAGCTTTCTTT.